This T cell receptor (beta chain) was found in a study of cytomegalovirus exposure and HLA in healthy donors. Turning to the study itself: Caucasian-associated ancestry cluster membership applied to around 80% of several hundred genotyped donors.

General study points: Later analysis identified a missense DCLRE1C variant that was linked to TCR beta V- and J-gene trimming. Researchers catalogued about 150 TCR beta chains as cytomegalovirus-associated.

About this clone: Its antigen is unidentified.

With 60 Vbeta and 13 Jbeta primers, the PCR was carried out. TCRdb's copy holds only in-frame clones and misses some; the assay was immunoSEQ multiplex PCR. The table shows 180,000 or so clones, with 9.5% occurring only once. The CDR3 length is 12 residues. V lost 8 bases and J lost 6; bases outside the gene matches: 7. From germline, CDR1 is SGHVS and CDR2 FQNEAQ. The chain links TRBV7-8 to TRBJ2-7, with 7 positions matching TRBD2. The receptor was isolated from a woman aged 30 to 39 in good health and CMV-seropositive. Specimen: PBMCs. The CDR3 bases are TGTGCCAGCTACAAAGGGGAGGGCGAGCAGTACTTC. It is translated as CASYKGEGEQYF.